The following is a T cell receptor (beta chain) sequence with its context. Its antigen remains unidentified. The data derive from a study of cytomegalovirus exposure and HLA in healthy donors. V was shortened by 5 bases and J by 7 bases, with 12 bases between the two germline ends. CDR1 LNHDA and CDR2 SQIVND come from the germline V gene (reference sequence). This CDR3 spans 13 amino acids. PCR employed 60 Vbeta and 13 Jbeta primers. Profiled with immunoSEQ multiplex PCR; TCRdb holds only in-frame clones, not every one. In the table there are tens of thousands of clones, approximately 80% of which are singletons. Findings of the study overall: Sequencing depth across donors, presence/absence analyses assumed, was roughly uniform. The authors enumerated 150 to 200 TCR beta chains as linked to cytomegalovirus.

This clonotype originated in a human donor in good health. Sequenced: PBMCs. The chain joins TRBV19 to TRBJ1-5; D is possibly TRBD1 (5 bases). The CDR3 spells CASSGQGGQPQHF. CDR3 in DNA: TGTGCCAGTAGTGGTCAGGGTGGGCAGCCCCAGCATTTT.